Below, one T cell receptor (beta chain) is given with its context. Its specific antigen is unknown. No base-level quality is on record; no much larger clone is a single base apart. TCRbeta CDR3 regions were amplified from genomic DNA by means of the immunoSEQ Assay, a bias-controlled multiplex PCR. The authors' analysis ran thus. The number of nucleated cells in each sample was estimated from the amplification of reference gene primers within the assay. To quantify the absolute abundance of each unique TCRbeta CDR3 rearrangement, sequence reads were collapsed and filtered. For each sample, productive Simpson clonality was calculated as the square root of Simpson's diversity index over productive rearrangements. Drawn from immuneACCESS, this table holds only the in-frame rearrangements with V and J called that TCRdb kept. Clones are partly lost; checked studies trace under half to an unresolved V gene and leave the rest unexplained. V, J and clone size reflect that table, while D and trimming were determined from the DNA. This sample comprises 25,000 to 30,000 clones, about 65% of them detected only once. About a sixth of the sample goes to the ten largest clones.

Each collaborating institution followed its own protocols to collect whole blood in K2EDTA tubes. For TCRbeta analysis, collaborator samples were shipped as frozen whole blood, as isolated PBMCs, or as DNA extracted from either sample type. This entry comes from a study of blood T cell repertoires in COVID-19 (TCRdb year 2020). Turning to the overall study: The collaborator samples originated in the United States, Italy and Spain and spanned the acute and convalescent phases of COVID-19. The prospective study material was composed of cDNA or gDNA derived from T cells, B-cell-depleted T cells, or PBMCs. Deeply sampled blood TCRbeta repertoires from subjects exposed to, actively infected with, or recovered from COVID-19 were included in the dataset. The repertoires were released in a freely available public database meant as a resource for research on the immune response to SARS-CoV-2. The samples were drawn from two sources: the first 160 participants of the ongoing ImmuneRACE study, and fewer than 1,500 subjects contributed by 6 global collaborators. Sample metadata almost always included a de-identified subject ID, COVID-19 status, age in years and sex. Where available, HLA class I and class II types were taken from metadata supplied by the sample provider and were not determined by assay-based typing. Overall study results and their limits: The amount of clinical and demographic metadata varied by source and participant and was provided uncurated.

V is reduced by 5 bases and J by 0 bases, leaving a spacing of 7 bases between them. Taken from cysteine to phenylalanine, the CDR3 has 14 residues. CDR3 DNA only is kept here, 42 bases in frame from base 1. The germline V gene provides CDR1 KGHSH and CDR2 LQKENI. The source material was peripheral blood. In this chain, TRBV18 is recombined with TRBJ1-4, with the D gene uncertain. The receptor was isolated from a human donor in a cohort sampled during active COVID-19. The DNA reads TGTGCCAGCTCAAAGCGTGCAACTAATGAAAAACTGTTTTTT. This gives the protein CASSKRATNEKLFF.